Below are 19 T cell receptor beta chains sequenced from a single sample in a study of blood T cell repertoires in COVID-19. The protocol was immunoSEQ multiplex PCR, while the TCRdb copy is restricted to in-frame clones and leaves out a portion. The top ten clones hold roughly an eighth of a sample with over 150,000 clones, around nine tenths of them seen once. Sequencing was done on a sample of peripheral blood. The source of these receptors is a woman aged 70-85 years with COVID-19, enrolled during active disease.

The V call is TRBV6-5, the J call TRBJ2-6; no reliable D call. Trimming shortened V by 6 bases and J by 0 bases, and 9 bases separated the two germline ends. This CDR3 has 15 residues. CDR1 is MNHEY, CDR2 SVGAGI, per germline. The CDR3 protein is CASRPPGSGANVLTF. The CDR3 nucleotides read TGTGCCAGCAGGCCGCCGGGCTCTGGGGCCAACGTCCTGACTTTC.

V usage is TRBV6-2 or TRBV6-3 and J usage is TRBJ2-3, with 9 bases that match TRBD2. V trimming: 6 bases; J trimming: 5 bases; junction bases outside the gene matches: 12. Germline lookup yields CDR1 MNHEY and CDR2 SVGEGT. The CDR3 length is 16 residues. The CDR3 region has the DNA TGTGCCAGCAGCCCGATTCGCGGGAGGGTTGGAGATACGCAGTATTTT. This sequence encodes CASSPIRGRVGDTQYF.

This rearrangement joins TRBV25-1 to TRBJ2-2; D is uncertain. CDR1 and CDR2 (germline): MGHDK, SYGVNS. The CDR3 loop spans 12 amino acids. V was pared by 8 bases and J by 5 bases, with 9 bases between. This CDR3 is CASLQWTGELFF. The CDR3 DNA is TGTGCCAGCCTACAGTGGACCGGGGAGCTGTTTTTT. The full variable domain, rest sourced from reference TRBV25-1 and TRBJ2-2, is EADIYQTPRYLVIGTGKKITLECSQTMGHDKMYWYQQDPGMELHLIHYSYGVNSTEKGDLSSESTVSRIRTEHFPLTLESARPSHTSQYLCASLQWTGELFFGEGSRLTVL.

The CDR3 region has the DNA TGTGCCAGCAGCCCAGGCGGGGGCGGCACCGGGGAGCTGTTTTTT. Amino acids: CASSPGGGGTGELFF. This chain joins TRBV3-1 (or the pseudogene TRBV3-2) and TRBJ2-2, with D possibly matching TRBD2 (7 bases). This CDR3 is built from 15 residues. Trimming pared 4 bases from V and 4 bases from J, leaving 13 bases between. In germline, CDR1 is LGHDT, CDR2 YNNKEL (reference sequence).

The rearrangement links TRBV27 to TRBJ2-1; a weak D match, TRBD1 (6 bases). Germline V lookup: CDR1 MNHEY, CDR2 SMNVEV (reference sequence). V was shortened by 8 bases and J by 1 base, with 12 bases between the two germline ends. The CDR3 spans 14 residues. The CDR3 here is CASRGGGSYNEQFF. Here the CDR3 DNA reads TGTGCCAGCCGAGGGGGTGGATCCTACAATGAGCAGTTCTTC.

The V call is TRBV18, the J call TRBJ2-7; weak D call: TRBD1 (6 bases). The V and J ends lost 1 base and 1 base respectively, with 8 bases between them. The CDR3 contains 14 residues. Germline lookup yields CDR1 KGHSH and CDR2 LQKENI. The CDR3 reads CASSPRDRSYEQYF. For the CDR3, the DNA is TGTGCCAGCTCACCACGAGACAGGTCCTACGAGCAGTACTTC.

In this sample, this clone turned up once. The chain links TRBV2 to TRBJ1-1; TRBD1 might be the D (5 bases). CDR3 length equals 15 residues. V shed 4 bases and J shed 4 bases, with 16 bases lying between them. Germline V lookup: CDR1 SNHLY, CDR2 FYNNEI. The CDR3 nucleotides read TGTGCCAGCAGTGGTCGCGGGGCTGTCAGCACTGAAGCTTTCTTT. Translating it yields CASSGRGAVSTEAFF.

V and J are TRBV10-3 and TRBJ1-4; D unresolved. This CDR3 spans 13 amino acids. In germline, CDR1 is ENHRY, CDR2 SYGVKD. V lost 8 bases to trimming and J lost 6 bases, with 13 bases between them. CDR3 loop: CAISGAGDEKLFF. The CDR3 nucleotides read TGTGCCATCTCAGGCGCCGGCGATGAAAAACTGTTTTTT.

CDR3 sequence: CASPPTGGVDTQYF. In DNA form, the CDR3 reads TGTGCCAGCCCACCAACAGGGGGGGTAGATACGCAGTATTTT. The chain couples TRBV27 to TRBJ2-3, with a tentative D call TRBD1 (8 bases). The V and J ends lost 8 bases and 5 bases respectively, with 17 bases between them. From germline, CDR1 is MNHEY and CDR2 SMNVEV (reference sequence). The CDR3 extends over 14 amino acids.

CDR3 amino acids: CASSAEIYGLANTGELFF. In DNA form, the CDR3 reads TGTGCCAGCAGCGCAGAAATATACGGACTAGCGAACACCGGGGAGCTGTTTTTT. The J gene is TRBJ2-2, the V gene TRBV9; 7 bases line up with TRBD2. Germline trimming cut 3 bases from V and 0 bases from J; bases unmatched to any gene: 11. From germline, CDR1 is SGDLS and CDR2 YYNGEE. The CDR3 extends over 18 amino acids.

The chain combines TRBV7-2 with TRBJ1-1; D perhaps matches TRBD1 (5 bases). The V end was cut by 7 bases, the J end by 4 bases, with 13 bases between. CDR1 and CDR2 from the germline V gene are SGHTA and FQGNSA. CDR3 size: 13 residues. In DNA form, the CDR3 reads TGTGCCAGCACCAACAGAAGGGGCACTGAAGCTTTCTTT. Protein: CASTNRRGTEAFF.

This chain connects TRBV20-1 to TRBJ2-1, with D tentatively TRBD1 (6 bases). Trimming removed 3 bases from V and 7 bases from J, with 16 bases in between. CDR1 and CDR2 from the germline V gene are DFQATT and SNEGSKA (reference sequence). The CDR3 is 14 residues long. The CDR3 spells CSASNVRGSNEQFF. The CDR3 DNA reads TGCAGTGCTAGTAATGTGAGGGGGTCGAATGAGCAGTTCTTC.

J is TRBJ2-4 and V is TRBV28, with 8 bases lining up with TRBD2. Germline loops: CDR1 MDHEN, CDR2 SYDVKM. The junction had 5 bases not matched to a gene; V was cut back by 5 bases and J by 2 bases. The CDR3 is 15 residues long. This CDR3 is CASSVSGVSKNIQYF. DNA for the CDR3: TGTGCCAGCAGTGTTAGCGGGGTCTCCAAAAACATTCAGTACTTC.

The chain's CDR3 is CASSLGPGQALNYGYTF. The CDR3 DNA follows: TGCGCCAGCAGCTTGGGACCGGGACAGGCTTTGAACTATGGCTACACCTTC. The rearrangement joins TRBV5-1 to TRBJ1-2, with 8 bases lining up with TRBD1. Losses at the gene ends were 0 bases for V and 2 bases for J; bases not matched to a gene: 9. Germline assignment: CDR1 SGHRS and CDR2 YFSETQ. The CDR3 totals 17 residues.

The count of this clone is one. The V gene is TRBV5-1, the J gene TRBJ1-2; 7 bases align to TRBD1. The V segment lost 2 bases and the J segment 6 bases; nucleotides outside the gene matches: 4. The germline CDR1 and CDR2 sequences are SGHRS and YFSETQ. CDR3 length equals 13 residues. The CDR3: CASSLQGSDGYTF. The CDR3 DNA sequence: TGCGCCAGCAGCTTACAGGGGTCGGATGGCTACACCTTC.

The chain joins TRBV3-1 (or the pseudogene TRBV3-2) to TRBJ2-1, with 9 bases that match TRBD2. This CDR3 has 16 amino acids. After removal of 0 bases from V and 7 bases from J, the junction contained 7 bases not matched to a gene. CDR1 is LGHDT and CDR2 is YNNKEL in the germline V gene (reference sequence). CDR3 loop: CASSQDLNSGSNEQFF. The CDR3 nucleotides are TGTGCCAGCAGCCAAGATCTGAATAGCGGGAGTAATGAGCAGTTCTTC.

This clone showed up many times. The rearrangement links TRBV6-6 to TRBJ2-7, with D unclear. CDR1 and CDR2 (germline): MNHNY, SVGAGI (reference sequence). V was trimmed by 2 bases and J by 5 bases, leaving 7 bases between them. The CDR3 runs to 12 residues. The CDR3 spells CASSYTTHEQYF. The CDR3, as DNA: TGTGCCAGCAGTTACACAACCCACGAGCAGTACTTC.

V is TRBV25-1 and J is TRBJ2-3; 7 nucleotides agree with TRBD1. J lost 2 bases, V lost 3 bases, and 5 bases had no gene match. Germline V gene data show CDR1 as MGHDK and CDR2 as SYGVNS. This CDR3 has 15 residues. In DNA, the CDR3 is TGTGCCAGCAGTGATCGGGACAGATACACAGATACGCAGTATTTT. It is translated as CASSDRDRYTDTQYF.

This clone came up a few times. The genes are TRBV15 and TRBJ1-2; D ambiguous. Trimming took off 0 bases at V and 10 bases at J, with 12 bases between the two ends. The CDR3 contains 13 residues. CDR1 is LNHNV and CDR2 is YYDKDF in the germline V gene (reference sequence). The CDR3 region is CATSREVWGDYTF. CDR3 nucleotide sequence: TGTGCCACCAGCAGAGAGGTCTGGGGAGACTACACCTTC.